These 9 T cell receptor beta chains were all obtained from the same sample, sequenced in a study of cytomegalovirus exposure and HLA in healthy donors (TCRdb year 2017). The library was obtained by the immunoSEQ multiplex PCR assay. The multiplex PCR relied on a mix of 60 forward primers for TCR Vbeta segments and 13 reverse primers for TCR Jbeta segments. This immuneACCESS table, as held by TCRdb, lists in-frame sequences with V and J called but not all clones. Of the missing ones, under half trace to an unresolved V gene in checked studies; the others have no known cause. Across this sample there are approximately 200,000 clones, with less than 85% seen only once. The ten largest account for under 5% of the sample. Material: PBMCs. Receptor source: a man younger than 40 in good health and CMV-seropositive.

In this sample, this clone turned up a few times. The CDR3 protein is CASSLVGQGLYNEQFF. The DNA of the CDR3 is TGCGCCAGCAGCTTGGTAGGACAGGGGCTCTACAATGAGCAGTTCTTC. The chain couples TRBV5-1 to TRBJ2-1; 9 bases map to TRBD1. V shed 0 bases, J shed 3 bases, and the junction held 4 bases outside the gene matches. Germline CDR1 and CDR2: SGHRS and YFSETQ. The CDR3 loop spans 16 amino acids. The full variable domain, with the rest looked up from reference TRBV5-1 and TRBJ2-1, is KAGVTQTPRYLIKTRGQQVTLSCSPISGHRSVSWYQQTPGQGLQFLFEYFSETQRNKGNFPGRFSGRQFSNSRSEMNVSTLELGDSALYLCASSLVGQGLYNEQFFGPGTRLTVL.

V usage is TRBV30 and J usage is TRBJ2-2; a weak D match, TRBD2 (5 bases). The germline CDR1 and CDR2 sequences are GTSNPN and SVGIG (reference sequence). The CDR3 consists of 16 residues. V shed 0 bases and J shed 1 base, with 12 bases lying between them. CDR3 amino acids: CAWSVWSGGNTGELFF. As DNA, the CDR3 is TGTGCCTGGAGTGTATGGAGCGGAGGGAACACCGGGGAGCTGTTTTTT.

The rearrangement joins TRBV5-1 to TRBJ2-7, with 7 bases that match TRBD2. Germline lookup yields CDR1 SGHRS and CDR2 YFSETQ. This CDR3 has 16 residues. Trimming removed 4 bases from V and 0 bases from J; junction bases left unmatched: 10. The CDR3 DNA follows: TGCGCCAGCAGCCTGGGGTATGGCGGGAGCTCCTACGAGCAGTACTTC. This gives the protein CASSLGYGGSSYEQYF.

The rearrangement joins TRBV5-4 to TRBJ2-2, with D perhaps TRBD1 (6 bases). The CDR3 loop spans 18 amino acids. Germline V lookup: CDR1 SGHNT, CDR2 YYREEE (reference sequence). Trimming cost V 4 bases and J 4 bases, with 23 bases left between them. The CDR3 sequence is CASSPRMGALGSTGELFF. The CDR3 region has the DNA TGTGCCAGCAGCCCACGGATGGGGGCCCTCGGAAGCACCGGGGAGCTGTTTTTT. The whole variable domain, remainder taken from reference TRBV5-4 and TRBJ2-2, is ETGVTQSPTHLIKTRGQQVTLRCSSQSGHNTVSWYQQALGQGPQFIFQYYREEENGRGNFPPRFSGLQFPNYSSELNVNALELDDSALYLCASSPRMGALGSTGELFFGEGSRLTVL.

CDR3 DNA: TGTGCCAGCACGGGGAGAGGACTAGCGGGACTCGAGCAGTACTTC. It is translated as CASTGRGLAGLEQYF. J is TRBJ2-7 and V is TRBV2; TRBD2 matches at 12 bases. J lost 6 bases, V lost 7 bases, and 10 bases had no gene match. This CDR3 region has 15 residues. Germline V CDR1 and CDR2: SNHLY, FYNNEI. The full variable domain, in which reference TRBV2 and TRBJ2-7 provide the parts outside the CDR3, is EPEVTQTPSHQVTQMGQEVILRCVPISNHLYFYWYRQILGQKVEFLVSFYNNEISEKSEIFDDQFSVERPDGSNFTLKIRSTKLEDSAMYFCASTGRGLAGLEQYFGPGTRLTVT.

The rearrangement joins TRBV27 to TRBJ1-4; 10 nucleotides align to TRBD1. Germline loops: CDR1 MNHEY, CDR2 SMNVEV (reference sequence). The CDR3 is 15 amino acids. The trim removed 5 bases at V and 4 bases at J, leaving 4 bases unmatched. The CDR3, as DNA: TGTGCCAGCAGTCCGGACAGGGGGTATAATGAAAAACTGTTTTTT. It is translated as CASSPDRGYNEKLFF.

The count of this clone is one. The chain employs TRBV7-6 and TRBJ2-1; 8 bases are shared with TRBD2. The V gene end was trimmed by 5 bases and the J gene end by 4 bases; junction bases not matched to a gene: 4. This CDR3 comprises 14 residues. Looked up from germline, CDR1 is SGHVS and CDR2 is FNYEAQ. The CDR3 sequence is CASSLREGYNEQFF. The CDR3 DNA is TGTGCCAGCAGCCTCCGGGAGGGATACAATGAGCAGTTCTTC.

V and J are TRBV10-3 and TRBJ1-2; 11 positions agree with TRBD1. The CDR3 extends over 13 amino acids. The germline CDR1 and CDR2 sequences are ENHRY and SYGVKD. V shed 11 bases, J shed 4 bases, and the junction held 6 bases outside the gene matches. The CDR3 region has the DNA TGTGCCGTCACCGGGACAGGGGGCTATGGCTACACCTTC. It yields the protein CAVTGTGGYGYTF.

The table lists this clone with a few counts. The V and J genes are TRBV19 and TRBJ2-1; weak D call: TRBD2 (5 bases). Germline lookup yields CDR1 LNHDA and CDR2 SQIVND (reference sequence). This CDR3 contains 13 residues. V shed 5 bases and J shed 9 bases, with 14 bases lying between them. Here the CDR3 DNA reads TGTGCCAGTAGTCCCCTTACTAGTGGTGAGCAGTTCTTC. Translation: CASSPLTSGEQFF.